This T cell receptor (beta chain) emerged from a study of regulatory T cells in long-lasting Graves disease. General study findings and limits: The analysis examined peripheral blood only and excluded thyroid tissue. Newly diagnosed patients shared 750 to 1,000 public clonotypes; persistent patients shared approximately 2,700.

Time point noted: persistent/refractory GD, antithyroid drugs over 5 years with positive TRAb. The TCR library was made from RNA extracted from PBMCs. Graves' disease diagnosis relied on American Thyroid Association guidelines. Patients were enrolled at an endocrinology department in Xi'an, China. Germline V gene sequence: CDR1 SNHLY, CDR2 FYNNEI. The CDR3 is made up of 14 amino acids. The V gene lost 3 bases and the J gene lost 3 bases, with 11 bases spanning the gap. The authors built TCR beta libraries using iRepertoire HTBI primers and Arm-PCR of CDR3 regions. TCRdb redid the calling of the multiplex PCR reads with MiXCR, one entry per CDR3 protein. The sample includes around 400,000 distinct CDR3 sequences, 23% seen only once; the top ten take about a quarter. This clonotype appeared many times. Its specificity is not known.

The chain carries TRBV2 and TRBJ1-1; TRBD1 might be the D (6 bases). This clonotype originated in a female donor with Graves disease. Sequences were derived from peripheral blood mononuclear cells (PBMCs), sampled when the disease was refractory, from a patient treated with antithyroid drugs. The DNA for the CDR3 is TGTGCCAGCAGTGATAGGGGGGGGTACACTGAAGCTTTCTTT. Protein: CASSDRGGYTEAFF.